This T cell receptor (beta chain) emerged from a study of T cell changes during pregnancy in multiple sclerosis (dated by TCRdb to between 2018 and 2020). Context from the whole study: The study looked at changes in the T cell repertoire across pregnancy in women with multiple sclerosis.

The count of this clone is one. It lacks a known antigen. No much larger clone is present one base from it, and per-base qualities are unavailable. Its CDR3 holds 16 amino acids, cysteine through phenylalanine. The only DNA kept is the CDR3, 48 bases in frame from the first base. V is pruned by 3 bases and J by 4 bases, leaving 7 bases of the junction without a gene match. Based on the germline V gene, the CDR1 and CDR2 sequences are SGDLS and YYNGEE. Libraries came from the immunoSEQ multiplex PCR assay. TCRdb holds this immuneACCESS table with in-frame rearrangements only. Some clones are missing; in checked studies, unresolved V genes explain under half, and the rest has no known cause. Within this sample are under 110,000 clones, with about 91% of them counted one time only. Over 3% of the sample rests with the top ten.

This TCR was sampled from a female donor with multiple sclerosis, enrolled in a pregnancy study. The rearranged segments are TRBV9 and TRBJ1-2, with 12 bases matching TRBD1. Sequences were derived from peripheral blood, sampled in the second trimester of pregnancy. The nucleotides read TGTGCCAGCAGCGCGACCGGGACAGGGGGCTTCTATGGCTACACCTTC. It is translated as CASSATGTGGFYGYTF.